The next 9 T cell receptor beta chains were all read from a single sample in a study of T cells in Graves' hyperthyroidism and ophthalmopathy. The TCR beta CDR3 regions underwent amplification using RNA transcripts as the source. A set of HTBI primers served as the primers for a first-round RT-PCR of the TCR CDR3. TCRdb itself ran the multiplex PCR reads through MiXCR, one entry per CDR3 protein. This table has approximately 400,000 distinct CDR3 sequences, around an eighth appearing once. Sequencing used blood. All receptors derive from a man aged 45-65 years with Graves' ophthalmopathy.

This clonotype was observed at least ten times. The genes are TRBV5-1 and TRBJ2-3; D possibly corresponds to TRBD2 (6 bases). Germline CDR1 SGHRS, CDR2 YFSETQ. Trimming removed 5 bases from V and 1 base from J, with 14 bases in between. This CDR3 region has 15 residues. CDR3 region: CASSLEGQGTDTQYF. The CDR3 bases are TGCGCCAGCAGTCTGGAGGGGCAGGGCACAGATACGCAGTATTTT. Drawing the rest from reference TRBV5-1 and TRBJ2-3, the complete variable domain is KAGVTQTPRYLIKTRGQQVTLSCSPISGHRSVSWYQQTPGQGLQFLFEYFSETQRNKGNFPGRFSGRQFSNSRSEMNVSTLELGDSALYLCASSLEGQGTDTQYFGPGTRLTVL.

This clonotype has a handful of counts. This sequence may be a read error, since a much larger clone differs from it by one base. The chain joins TRBV4-1 to TRBJ1-2; 8 nucleotides match TRBD1. This CDR3 region has 15 residues. In germline, CDR1 is MGHRA, CDR2 YSYEKL. Germline trimming cut 3 bases from V and 6 bases from J; bases unmatched to any gene: 9. The CDR3 loop reads CASSHPGTGPHGYTF. CDR3 nucleotides: TGCGCCAGCAGCCACCCCGGGACAGGACCCCATGGCTACACCTTC.

This clonotype was observed many times. The chain recombines TRBV7-9 with TRBJ2-1, with a weak D call TRBD2 (6 bases). CDR1 is SEHNR, CDR2 FQNEAQ, per germline (reference sequence). The CDR3 has 16 residues. The ends were cut back, 6 bases at V and 2 bases at J, with 17 bases in the middle. CDR3 residues: CASSAPSTSAYNEQFF. The CDR3 DNA follows: TGTGCCAGCAGTGCACCTTCGACTAGTGCCTACAATGAGCAGTTCTTC.

This clonotype was seen only a few times. The chain employs TRBV11-1 and TRBJ2-5, with 11 bases that match TRBD1. Trimming took 5 bases from V and 9 from J; bases not matched to a gene: 8. The germline CDR1 and CDR2 sequences are SGHAT and FQDESV (reference sequence). There are 14 residues in the CDR3. The CDR3 reads CASSQGQGVGSQYF. Here the CDR3 DNA reads TGTGCCAGCAGCCAGGGACAGGGGGTGGGGTCCCAGTACTTC.

The rearrangement joins TRBV15 to TRBJ2-1, with D hard to call. CDR1 and CDR2 from the germline V gene are LNHNV and YYDKDF (reference sequence). The CDR3 covers 14 residues. V was cut by 0 bases and J by 6 bases, with 9 bases left in between. The CDR3, as DNA: TGTGCCACCAGCAGAGATCGTGGGTCCAATGAGCAGTTCTTC. Its translation: CATSRDRGSNEQFF.

As concerns this clonotype: A read error may be the cause here, since a much bigger clone is one base away. This chain links TRBV12-3 or TRBV12-4 with TRBJ1-6, with D tentatively TRBD1 (6 bases). CDR3 length equals 14 residues. Trimming stripped 2 bases from V and 5 bases from J, with 7 bases between. CDR3 sequence: CASSLRGDNSPLHF. The CDR3 DNA is TGTGCCAGCAGTTTAAGGGGGGATAATTCACCCCTCCACTTT.

There are many counts of this clonotype. The V and J genes are TRBV4-1 and TRBJ2-5, with TRBD2 matching 7 bases. Trimming removed 4 bases from V and 3 bases from J; junction bases left unmatched: 11. The V gene's germline CDR1 is MGHRA and CDR2 YSYEKL. The CDR3 consists of 16 residues. The CDR3 coding sequence is TGCGCCAGCAGCCGAGCCTTTGGGGGACTAAAAGAGACCCAGTACTTC. It yields the protein CASSRAFGGLKETQYF.

This clonotype came up a few times. The chain is built from TRBV6-2 or TRBV6-3 and TRBJ1-1; D gene uncertain. Germline CDR1 is MNHEY and CDR2 is SVGEGT. The CDR3 is made up of 13 amino acids. Trimming shortened V by 6 bases and J by 1 base, and 9 bases separated the two germline ends. The CDR3 DNA sequence: TGTGCCAGCAGGGCCCGGGGGAACACTGAAGCTTTCTTT. Encoded protein: CASRARGNTEAFF.

The chain's CDR3 is CATSRDGRTLGTEAFF. For the CDR3, the DNA is TGTGCCACCAGCAGAGATGGCAGAACCCTGGGGACTGAAGCTTTCTTT. The chain joins TRBV15 to TRBJ1-1; the D is unclear. The CDR3 sequence is 16 residues long. The germline CDR1 and CDR2 sequences are LNHNV and YYDKDF (reference sequence). The V and J ends lost 0 bases and 5 bases respectively, with 16 bases between them.